This TCR beta chain comes out of a study of resident and recirculating memory T cells in vitiligo. There are 14 residues in the CDR3. TCRdb's copy holds only in-frame clones and misses some; the assay was immunoSEQ multiplex PCR. The table includes 75,000 to 85,000 clones, about 91% detected once. This chain uses TRBV21-1 with TRBJ2-7; the table calls TRBD2, which could not be checked here. TRBV21-1 is a recognized pseudogene. The sequence was obtained from a male donor with vitiligo. The sample was blood. CDR3 region: CASSGLAGSHEQYF. The CDR3 DNA is TGTGCCAGCAGTGGACTAGCGGGAAGTCACGAGCAGTACTTC.